These T cell receptor beta chains were read from a single sample in a study of T-cell reconstitution after alpha-beta-depleted transplantation in children. TCRdb itself ran the PCR reads through MiXCR, one entry per CDR3 protein. In the table there are about 400,000 distinct CDR3 sequences, roughly 20% of which are singletons. Here the sequenced sample was PBMCs from the stem cell graft donor, taken from the stem cell graft. These receptors all stem from a human donor who donated a stem cell graft to a child with acute myeloid leukemia. Both conserved end residues are part of each CDR3. The D gene is left open where the match is weak.

v_call,d_call,cdr3_aa
TRBV29-1,NA,CSVVTNEQFF
TRBV12-3/TRBV12-4,TRBD2,CASSIPGLAFEYF
TRBV28,TRBD2,CASSFGLAGGPFSYEQYF
TRBV6-5,TRBD1,CASSYSPTGPTQYF
TRBV7-8,TRBD2,CASSTLAGGSTDTQYF
TRBV21-1,NA,CASSMSISISGAYFYEQYF
TRBV12-3/TRBV12-4,NA,CASRLRMANVLTF
TRBV29-1,NA,CSVSEDTQYF
TRBV10-3,TRBD1,CAISGRDRGTEAFF
TRBV29-1,TRBD1,CSVYGQASFSYNEQFF
TRBV7-2,TRBD2,CASSRTSGSRETQYF
TRBV12-3/TRBV12-4,TRBD1,CASSQGAGETQYF
TRBV7-9,NA,CASSFQRQETQYF
TRBV29-1,NA,CSVDIAAGQYF
TRBV28,TRBD2,CATTPFERAGDYNEQFF
TRBV5-1,TRBD1,CASRKGQGVGEQFF
TRBV25-1,TRBD1,CASLDRVGYNEQFF
TRBV20-1,NA,CSARDSSTIYEQYF
TRBV20-1,TRBD2,CSAKLASGKNIQYF
TRBV25-1,NA,CASSKFRSQETQYF
TRBV12-3/TRBV12-4,NA,CASMLGYNEQFF
TRBV29-1,NA,CAFHSGANVLTF
TRBV28,NA,CASKTEAGEFNQPQHF
TRBV28,NA,CASSFYWNEQFF
TRBV12-3/TRBV12-4,NA,CASSSLQNTGELFF
TRBV12-3/TRBV12-4,TRBD2,CASSPWGLAGARDQQFF
TRBV10-3,NA,CAITVTANSPLHF
TRBV29-1,NA,CSVATPGTEGVHEQYF
TRBV20-1,TRBD1,CSATPGQGGHEQYF
TRBV28,TRBD2,CASKKGLAGGGEQYF
TRBV4-3,NA,CASSQDRTPYNEQFF
TRBV28,NA,CASSLPGPHYEQYF
TRBV24-1,TRBD2,CATSPVTSGAYNEQFF
TRBV25-1,NA,CASSLRAGSYEQYF
TRBV2,NA,CASSEGSLFNQPQHF
TRBV4-1,TRBD1,CASSQVQGDAEAFF
TRBV28,NA,CASSLRSSREQYF
TRBV20-1,TRBD2,CSARGGALIYEQYF
TRBV11-2,NA,CASSLGSTTYTDTQYF
TRBV6-1,NA,CASSDGDPNTEAFF
TRBV7-2,TRBD2,CASNLGREPNIQYF
TRBV25-1,NA,CASSSTQGYYGYTF
TRBV20-1,NA,CSARPGTVNTEAFF
TRBV7-2,TRBD2,CASSFRGGTSGYEQYF
TRBV10-2,TRBD2,CASRGTSGIETQYF
TRBV20-1,TRBD2,CSARLRAGVNTGELFF
TRBV29-1,TRBD1,CSVTTGGRNIQYF
TRBV24-1,TRBD2,CATSDSKREGLGLAEQFF
TRBV5-5,TRBD2,CASSLLSGTSGIRETQYF
TRBV28,NA,CASSLGEYNQPQHF
TRBV4-1,NA,CASSQEVTHPDAEQYF
TRBV20-1,TRBD1,CSAKRQGVDSPLHF
TRBV15,NA,CATSRDIGGLNTEAFF
TRBV20-1,TRBD2,CSAGLAGAGEQYF
TRBV7-2,NA,CASSPPGYGSLHF
TRBV6-1,NA,CASSKGSYGYTF
TRBV25-1,NA,CASSKGTGTVYNEQFF
TRBV27,TRBD1,CASSPWDSPYEQYF